The present T cell receptor (beta chain) was sequenced within a study of blood T cell repertoires in COVID-19. How the authors handled the data: Reference gene primer amplification in the assay estimated nucleated cell counts. The method was immunoSEQ multiplex PCR; TCRdb's version includes in-frame clones alone and lacks a portion of them. That table supplies the V and J calls and clone size; D and trimming were determined from the DNA. The data contain more than 200,000 clones, approximately 90% of them singletons. This clone was seen just once. The sample comprised peripheral blood. This clonotype was obtained from a woman in her thirties or forties who had recovered from COVID-19.

The DNA for the CDR3 is TGTGCCAGCAGCGCCCGACTAGCGGGAACGCTTACCGGGGAGCTGTTTTTT. Protein sequence: CASSARLAGTLTGELFF. The chain has TRBV7-9 and TRBJ2-2, with 11 bases lining up with TRBD2. Trimming at V came to 5 bases and at J to 5 bases, leaving 10 bases not matched to a gene. Germline values: CDR1 SEHNR, CDR2 FQNEAQ (reference sequence). The CDR3 contains 17 residues.